This TCR beta chain originates from a study of shared clonotypes between healthy human individuals. Data came from immunoSEQ multiplex PCR; TCRdb stores just in-frame clones and leaves some out. The sample has fewer than 650,000 clones; roughly 72% are singletons. Every donor was a Caucasian adult from Nashville, Tennessee. The CDR3 totals 15 residues. Trimming took off 2 bases at V and 1 base at J, with 11 bases between the two ends. Germline-derived CDR1 and CDR2 are MDHEN and SYDVKM. The receptor was isolated from a woman aged 40 to 55 in good health. Some clones in this sample may be carry-over from other donors' samples. The V and J genes are TRBV28 and TRBJ1-2, with D possibly being TRBD1 (5 bases). The specimen was PBMCs. The CDR3 is CASSLKGPFNYGYTF. In DNA, the CDR3 is TGTGCCAGCAGTTTAAAGGGACCTTTTAACTATGGCTACACCTTC.